This T cell receptor beta chain is drawn from a study of blood T cells in healthy people across ages. Study conclusions and caveats: Age brought a roughly linear fall in TCR beta diversity measured per million T cells. Researchers deemed the diversity estimates from one million T cells underestimates.

Healthy Caucasian individuals from Russia aged 6 to 90 were enrolled as donors. Total RNA, at least 6 micrograms per sample, was extracted from PBMCs. Next came a second PCR, run for roughly 6 to 11 cycles, which used a sample-barcoded 5' primer along with a J-beta primer mix. TCRdb analysed the 5' RACE reads with MiXCR anew, one entry per CDR3 protein. The profile shows 870,000 or so distinct CDR3 sequences, less than 35% of them singletons. V shed 3 bases and J 7 bases; nucleotides not matched to a gene: 5. The CDR3 is 14 amino acids. This clonotype was counted only a few times. What it binds is unknown.

The chain joins TRBV12-3 or TRBV12-4 to TRBJ2-2, with 7 bases matching TRBD1. This receptor was identified in a woman at least 80 years old in good health. Material for sequencing was blood. The CDR3 sequence is CASSFNQGVGELFF. CDR3 DNA: TGTGCCAGCAGTTTTAATCAGGGGGTCGGGGAGCTGTTTTTT.